This is a list of T cell receptor beta chains from one sample in a study of beta chain features in type 1 diabetes. Clones were sequenced by immunoSEQ multiplex PCR, and TCRdb holds only the in-frame ones, with some missing. Of around 260,000 clones in the sample, around 24% were seen once. Material: naive CD4+ T cells from blood. Receptors originate from a woman under 40 with type 1 diabetes. CDR3s include the opening cysteine and the closing phenylalanine or tryptophan. Fields, in order: CDR3 length, clone size, D gene, V gene, J gene, CDR3 DNA, CDR3 protein. The D gene is left open where the match is weak. Clone size is not always given. Where it is, it says once, few, many or a class for expanded clones.

CDR3 length: 15
clone size: few
D gene: NA
V gene: TRBV28
J gene: TRBJ2-1
CDR3 DNA: TGTGCCAGCAGTGTATCTCATGCGGGTAGCCATGAGCAGTTCTTC
CDR3 protein: CASSVSHAGSHEQFF

CDR3 length: 14
clone size: NA
D gene: TRBD1
V gene: TRBV6-5
J gene: TRBJ1-2
CDR3 DNA: TGTGCCAGCAGTCGACAGGGGGAGGCACTTGGCTACACCTTC
CDR3 protein: CASSRQGEALGYTF

CDR3 length: 12
clone size: NA
D gene: NA
V gene: TRBV30
J gene: TRBJ1-1
CDR3 DNA: TGTGCCTGGAATAGACTAAACACTGAAGCTTTCTTT
CDR3 protein: CAWNRLNTEAFF

CDR3 length: 13
clone size: NA
D gene: NA
V gene: TRBV29-1
J gene: TRBJ1-1
CDR3 DNA: TGCAGCGTTGGCCAGACTAAGAACACTGAAGCTTTCTTT
CDR3 protein: CSVGQTKNTEAFF

CDR3 length: 15
clone size: NA
D gene: NA
V gene: TRBV6-5
J gene: TRBJ2-1
CDR3 DNA: TGTGCCAGCAGTTACGGGAGGTTGGCTATCGATGAGCAGTTCTTC
CDR3 protein: CASSYGRLAIDEQFF

CDR3 length: 15
clone size: few
D gene: TRBD2
V gene: TRBV13
J gene: TRBJ2-7
CDR3 DNA: TGTGCCAGCACCCCCCAGCGACTAGCCGTCTACGAGCAGTACTTC
CDR3 protein: CASTPQRLAVYEQYF

CDR3 length: 15
clone size: few
D gene: TRBD2
V gene: TRBV18
J gene: TRBJ2-7
CDR3 DNA: TGTGCCAGCTCACCTCAGCGGGAAAGTTCCTACGAGCAGTACTTC
CDR3 protein: CASSPQRESSYEQYF

CDR3 length: 14
clone size: few
D gene: NA
V gene: TRBV15
J gene: TRBJ2-1
CDR3 DNA: TGTGCCACCAGCAGAGGTGAAGGGGACAATGAGCAGTTCTTC
CDR3 protein: CATSRGEGDNEQFF

CDR3 length: 15
clone size: few
D gene: NA
V gene: TRBV30
J gene: TRBJ1-2
CDR3 DNA: TGTGCCTGGAGTTACAGACAGGCTGGCGCGGGTGGCTACACCTTC
CDR3 protein: CAWSYRQAGAGGYTF

CDR3 length: 17
clone size: few
D gene: NA
V gene: TRBV27
J gene: TRBJ2-3
CDR3 DNA: TGTGCCAGCAGTTTGGATGTTAGTACAGGGAGCACAGATACGCAGTATTTT
CDR3 protein: CASSLDVSTGSTDTQYF

CDR3 length: 14
clone size: few
D gene: NA
V gene: TRBV28
J gene: TRBJ2-7
CDR3 DNA: TGTGCCAGCAGTCCGTGGACACCCTCCTACGAGCAGTACTTC
CDR3 protein: CASSPWTPSYEQYF

CDR3 length: 11
clone size: few
D gene: NA
V gene: TRBV20-1
J gene: TRBJ2-7
CDR3 DNA: TGCAGTGCGACTCAATCCTACGAGCAGTACTTC
CDR3 protein: CSATQSYEQYF

CDR3 length: 15
clone size: NA
D gene: NA
V gene: TRBV28
J gene: TRBJ2-5
CDR3 DNA: TGTGCCAGCACTTCGGCCGGGAGCACACAAGAGACCCAGTACTTC
CDR3 protein: CASTSAGSTQETQYF

CDR3 length: 14
clone size: NA
D gene: NA
V gene: TRBV19
J gene: TRBJ1-5
CDR3 DNA: TGTGCCAGCTCAGGTCTCGGGGGCAATCAGCCCCAGCATTTT
CDR3 protein: CASSGLGGNQPQHF

CDR3 length: 15
clone size: NA
D gene: TRBD2
V gene: TRBV4-1
J gene: TRBJ2-5
CDR3 DNA: TGCGCCAGCAGCCCCGACCGCGGGGGTACGGAGACCCAGTACTTC
CDR3 protein: CASSPDRGGTETQYF

CDR3 length: 15
clone size: few
D gene: NA
V gene: TRBV4-1
J gene: TRBJ2-7
CDR3 DNA: TGCGCCAGCAGCCAAGATCCTAGCGTTGGCTACGAGCAGTACTTC
CDR3 protein: CASSQDPSVGYEQYF

CDR3 length: 16
clone size: NA
D gene: NA
V gene: TRBV7-9
J gene: TRBJ2-3
CDR3 DNA: TGTGCCAGCAGCTTAGTGAGGCCTGGAGGCACAGATACGCAGTATTTT
CDR3 protein: CASSLVRPGGTDTQYF

CDR3 length: 16
clone size: few
D gene: TRBD2
V gene: TRBV2
J gene: TRBJ2-3
CDR3 DNA: TGTGCCAGCAGTCGAAGCGGGAGGGAAAGCACAGATACGCAGTATTTT
CDR3 protein: CASSRSGRESTDTQYF

CDR3 length: 17
clone size: NA
D gene: NA
V gene: TRBV4-2
J gene: TRBJ2-6
CDR3 DNA: TGTGCCAGCAGCCAAGGTTATAGGGAGGCAGGGGCCAACGTCCTGACTTTC
CDR3 protein: CASSQGYREAGANVLTF

CDR3 length: 14
clone size: few
D gene: NA
V gene: TRBV7-9
J gene: TRBJ1-1
CDR3 DNA: TGTGCCAGCAGCCGAGAAACCGGGAGGACTGAAGCTTTCTTT
CDR3 protein: CASSRETGRTEAFF

CDR3 length: 14
clone size: NA
D gene: NA
V gene: TRBV4-1
J gene: TRBJ1-1
CDR3 DNA: TGCGCCAGCAGCCACCCCGGGATCAACACTGAAGCTTTCTTT
CDR3 protein: CASSHPGINTEAFF

CDR3 length: 14
clone size: once
D gene: TRBD2
V gene: TRBV6-6
J gene: TRBJ2-7
CDR3 DNA: TGTGCCAGCAGTCTAGCGGGTAAAACCTACGAGCAGTACTTC
CDR3 protein: CASSLAGKTYEQYF